The 17 T cell receptor beta chains listed next were all sequenced from one sample in a study of blood T cells in healthy people across ages. Alongside a J-beta primer mix, a sample-barcoded 5' primer served in a second PCR lasting about 7 to 12 cycles. TCRdb reprocessed the 5' RACE reads via MiXCR and lists one record per CDR3 protein. The sample consists of 780,000 or so distinct CDR3 sequences, roughly 50% of them appearing once. Sequenced material: blood. These receptors originate from a man older than 75 in good health.

This clonotype was counted only a few times. The chain recombines TRBV15 with TRBJ2-1; D unclear. The CDR3 spans 17 residues. Per germline, CDR1 LNHNV and CDR2 YYDKDF (reference sequence). Trimming shortened V by 0 bases and J by 10 bases, and 22 bases separated the two germline ends. The CDR3 spells CATSRDYGGPLRMEQFF. The DNA of the CDR3 is TGTGCCACCAGCAGAGATTATGGCGGACCCCTTCGTATGGAGCAGTTCTTC.

The V gene is TRBV12-3 or TRBV12-4, the J gene TRBJ1-1; TRBD1 matches at 7 bases. The CDR3 totals 13 residues. The V segment lost 4 bases and the J segment 5 bases; nucleotides outside the gene matches: 4. The CDR3 region has the DNA TGTGCCAGCAGTTCACAGGGGAAGACTGAAGCTTTCTTT. Protein sequence: CASSSQGKTEAFF.

This clonotype was counted many times. This chain connects TRBV12-3 or TRBV12-4 to TRBJ2-3; D is uncertain. The CDR3 is 12 amino acids. V was clipped by 6 bases and J by 2 bases, with 6 bases between them. The CDR3 sequence is CASSLNTDTQYF. CDR3 DNA: TGTGCCAGCAGCTTAAACACAGATACGCAGTATTTT.

V gene TRBV5-1 combines with J gene TRBJ2-1, with 14 positions matching TRBD2. Germline CDR1 and CDR2: SGHRS and YFSETQ. Losses at the gene ends were 0 bases for V and 9 bases for J; bases not matched to a gene: 5. The CDR3 runs 16 residues. The DNA for the CDR3 is TGCGCCAGCAGCTTGGTGACTAGCGGGAGGGTGAGTGAGCAGTTCTTC. The encoded protein is CASSLVTSGRVSEQFF.

This clonotype was observed once. Given a much more abundant clone one base away, this may be a read error. This chain connects TRBV29-1 to TRBJ2-7; TRBD2 aligns across 8 bases. The germline CDR1 and CDR2 sequences are SQVTM and ANQGSEA. Germline trimming cut 5 bases from V and 4 bases from J; bases unmatched to any gene: 4. This CDR3 is 12 amino acids long. Here the CDR3 reads CSVSSGGYEQYF. The CDR3 coding sequence is TGCAGCGTTAGCTCGGGAGGGTACGAGCAGTACTTC.

This clonotype was counted a few times. The chain employs TRBV12-3 or TRBV12-4 and TRBJ1-2; TRBD1 matches 9 bases. V lost 5 bases and J lost 6; bases outside the gene matches: 13. The CDR3 runs to 16 residues. The DNA of the CDR3 is TGTGCCAGCAGTCCGACAGGGGGGCGAGGGATAGATGGCTACACCTTC. This sequence encodes CASSPTGGRGIDGYTF.

This clonotype occurred a few times. V is TRBV20-1 and J is TRBJ1-2, with D maybe TRBD1 (6 bases). Between the trimmed V and J ends, which lost 0 bases and 7 bases, there was a span of 12 bases. In germline, CDR1 is DFQATT, CDR2 SNEGSKA (reference sequence). This CDR3 is built from 13 residues. CDR3 DNA: TGCAGTGCTAGAGATCAAGGCAGGGGTGGCTACACCTTC. Its translation is CSARDQGRGGYTF.

Only a few counts were recorded for this clonotype. This sequence joins TRBV7-2 and TRBJ2-7; 10 nucleotides agree with TRBD2. The CDR3 has 15 amino acids. From germline, CDR1 is SGHTA and CDR2 FQGNSA. V shed 1 base and J 7 bases; nucleotides not matched to a gene: 7. For the CDR3, the DNA is TGTGCCAGCAGCTTAGGTCCTAGCGGGAGTGGGGAGCAGTACTTC. Translated, it gives CASSLGPSGSGEQYF.

This clonotype was found a few times. V usage is TRBV2 and J usage is TRBJ2-7, with TRBD1 as a possible D gene (6 bases). V was pared by 6 bases and J by 5 bases, with 14 bases between. This CDR3 has 13 residues. Per the germline V gene, CDR1 is SNHLY and CDR2 is FYNNEI. The CDR3 DNA follows: TGTGCCAGCAGACGAATGGGGGCTAACGAGCAGTACTTC. The encoded protein is CASRRMGANEQYF.

The rearrangement joins TRBV20-1 to TRBJ2-3; no clear D gene. This CDR3 is built from 16 residues. Deletions cut 5 bases from V and 1 base from J, with 19 bases between. Germline CDR1 and CDR2: DFQATT and SNEGSKA (reference sequence). This CDR3 is CSAPPRSLQGTDTQYF. DNA of the CDR3: TGCAGTGCTCCGCCCCGGTCCCTCCAGGGCACAGATACGCAGTATTTT.

This rearrangement joins TRBV7-2 to TRBJ2-4, with a weak D call TRBD2 (6 bases). Germline lookup yields CDR1 SGHTA and CDR2 FQGNSA. There are 12 residues in the CDR3. Between the trimmed V and J ends, which lost 6 bases and 13 bases, there was a span of 16 bases. The CDR3 loop reads CASSQLLREQYF. The CDR3 DNA sequence: TGTGCCAGCAGTCAGCTTCTTCGGGAGCAGTACTTC.

V and J are TRBV7-3 and TRBJ2-3; 15 bases agree with TRBD2. The trim removed 4 bases at V and 5 bases at J, leaving 13 bases unmatched. Germline CDR1 SGHTA, CDR2 FQGTGA. The CDR3 extends over 19 amino acids. The CDR3 coding sequence is TGTGCCAGCAGCTCCCTACGGGGACTAGCGGGAGGAAAAGAAGATACGCAGTATTTT. Amino acids: CASSSLRGLAGGKEDTQYF.

The chain links TRBV6-6 to TRBJ2-3; 9 bases map to TRBD1. Germline V gene lookup returns CDR1 MNHNY and CDR2 SVGAGI (reference sequence). V was pared by 5 bases and J by 8 bases, with 8 bases of the junction left unmatched. There are 14 residues in the CDR3. Written as DNA, the CDR3 is TGTGCCAGCAGTAAACGGACAGGGGAGGGTACGCAGTATTTT. As protein: CASSKRTGEGTQYF.

CDR3 in DNA: TGCAGCATCCGGGTCGGCGCCGAGAGCTCCTACAATGAGCAGTTCTTC. Protein product: CSIRVGAESSYNEQFF. The chain recombines TRBV29-1 with TRBJ2-1, with unresolved D. V shed 8 bases and J shed 0 bases, with 20 bases lying between them. Germline values: CDR1 SQVTM, CDR2 ANQGSEA. The CDR3 extends over 16 amino acids.

This clonotype showed up just a few times. The gene calls are TRBV5-1 and TRBJ1-1, with D unclear. Germline V gene lookup returns CDR1 SGHRS and CDR2 YFSETQ. The V and J ends lost 7 bases and 0 bases respectively, with 13 bases between them. The CDR3 runs 14 residues. The CDR3 DNA reads as TGCGCCAGCGGCCCCGGCAGCATGAACACTGAAGCTTTCTTT. Residues: CASGPGSMNTEAFF.

This chain connects TRBV7-8 to TRBJ2-3; 7 bases match TRBD2. In germline, CDR1 is SGHVS, CDR2 FQNEAQ. This CDR3 has 18 residues. With 4 bases clipped from V and 14 bases from J, the junction kept 27 bases outside the gene matches. CDR3 nucleotide sequence: TGTGCCAGCAGCTCGCAGAGATATCGCGGCGGGAGAAACAGATACGCGTATTTT. Protein: CASSSQRYRGGRNRYAYF.

The chain combines TRBV4-2 with TRBJ1-1; D gene ambiguous. CDR1 is LGHNA, CDR2 YNFKEQ, per germline. Trimming left V 0 bases short and J 3 bases short, with 8 bases between. The CDR3 length is 14 residues. The CDR3 bases are TGTGCCAGCAGCCAAGATCTCTCGGACACTGAAGCTTTCTTT. Protein sequence: CASSQDLSDTEAFF.